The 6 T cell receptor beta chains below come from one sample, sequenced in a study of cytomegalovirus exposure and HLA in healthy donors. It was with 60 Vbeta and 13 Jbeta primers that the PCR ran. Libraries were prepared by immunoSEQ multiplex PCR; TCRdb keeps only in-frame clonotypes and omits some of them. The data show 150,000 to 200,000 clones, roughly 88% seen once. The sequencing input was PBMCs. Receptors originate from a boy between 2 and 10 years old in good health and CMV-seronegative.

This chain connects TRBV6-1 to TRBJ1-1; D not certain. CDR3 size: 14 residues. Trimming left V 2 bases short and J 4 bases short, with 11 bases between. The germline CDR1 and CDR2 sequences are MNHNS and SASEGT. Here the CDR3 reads CASSERPLGTEAFF. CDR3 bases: TGTGCCAGCAGTGAAAGACCCCTAGGCACTGAAGCTTTCTTT.

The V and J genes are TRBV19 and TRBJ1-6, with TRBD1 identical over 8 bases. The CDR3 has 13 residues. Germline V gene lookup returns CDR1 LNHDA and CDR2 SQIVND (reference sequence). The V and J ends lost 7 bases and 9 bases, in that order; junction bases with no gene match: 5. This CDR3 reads CASTQGAGSPLHF. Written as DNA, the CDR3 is TGTGCCAGTACCCAGGGGGCCGGTTCACCCCTCCACTTT.

The DNA of the CDR3 is TGTGCCAGTTCGACAACGGCTAATGAAAAACTGTTTTTT. It codes for CASSTTANEKLFF. V gene TRBV19 combines with J gene TRBJ1-4; D ambiguous. The CDR3 is 13 amino acids. V shed 8 bases and J shed 3 bases, with 10 bases lying between them. Germline values: CDR1 LNHDA, CDR2 SQIVND (reference sequence).

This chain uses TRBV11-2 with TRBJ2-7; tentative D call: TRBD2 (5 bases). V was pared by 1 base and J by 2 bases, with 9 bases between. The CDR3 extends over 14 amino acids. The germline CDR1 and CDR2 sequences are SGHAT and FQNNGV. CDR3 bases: TGTGCCAGCAGCTTAGTATTAGCGACCTACGAGCAGTACGTC. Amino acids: CASSLVLATYEQYV.

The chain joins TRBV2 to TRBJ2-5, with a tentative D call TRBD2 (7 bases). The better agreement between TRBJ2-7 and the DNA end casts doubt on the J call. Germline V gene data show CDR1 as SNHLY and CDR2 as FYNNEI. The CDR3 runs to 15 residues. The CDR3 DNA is TGTGCCAGCAGAGGGGGGGGTTTCGAGTCCTACGAGCAGTACTTC. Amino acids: CASRGGGFESYEQYF.

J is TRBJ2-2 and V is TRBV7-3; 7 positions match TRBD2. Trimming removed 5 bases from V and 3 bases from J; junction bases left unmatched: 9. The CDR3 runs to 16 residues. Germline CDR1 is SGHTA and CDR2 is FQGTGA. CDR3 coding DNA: TGTGCCAGCAGCCCCCCCGGGAGGAAGGACACCGGGGAGCTGTTTTTT. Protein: CASSPPGRKDTGELFF.